These T cell receptor beta chains were read from a single sample in a study of cytomegalovirus exposure and HLA in healthy donors. TCRdb's copy holds only in-frame clones and misses some; the assay was immunoSEQ multiplex PCR. This sample yields some 150,000 clones, of which 94% are seen a single time; about 2% belongs to the top ten. The sequenced material came from PBMCs. These TCRs come from a young man in good health and CMV-seropositive. CDR3s include the opening cysteine and the closing phenylalanine or tryptophan. D genes are given only for firm matches. Size tells how often a clone was seen (once, few, many) or the class of an expanded clone, and some rows leave it out.

D	size	J	V	DNA	CDR3
TRBD2	-	TRBJ2-1	TRBV7-9	TGTGCCAGCAGTCTAGCGGGGGAGTACAATGAGCAGTTCTTC	CASSLAGEYNEQFF
TRBD1	-	TRBJ1-2	TRBV11-2	TGTGCCAGCAGCTTAGAGACAGGGGTCGGCTATGGCTACACCTTC	CASSLETGVGYGYTF
-	-	TRBJ1-5	TRBV30	TGTGCCTGGAGTAGAACGGGGTTGGTAGATCAGCCCCAGCATTTT	CAWSRTGLVDQPQHF
-	-	TRBJ2-1	TRBV13	TGTGCCAGCAGCTTAGGTCGGGGGGCCGTATACAATGAGCAGTTCTTC	CASSLGRGAVYNEQFF
-	-	TRBJ2-6	TRBV28	TGTGCCAGCAGTCCTCGCCCTAGCCGCTCTGGGGCCAACGTCCTGACTTTC	CASSPRPSRSGANVLTF
-	-	TRBJ1-2	TRBV6-5	TGTGCCAGCAGTCGACAAGCAAGGGGCTCTGGCTACACCTTC	CASSRQARGSGYTF
TRBD2	-	TRBJ2-5	TRBV30	TGTGCCTGGAGTCTGCTAGCGGGATTTCAAGAGACCCAGTACTTC	CAWSLLAGFQETQYF
TRBD2	-	TRBJ2-1	TRBV6-1	TGTGCCAGCAGTGACTTACTAGCGGGAGGGCCCGATGAGCAGTTCTTC	CASSDLLAGGPDEQFF
TRBD1	once	TRBJ1-2	TRBV5-4	TGTGCCAGCAGCTCGGGACAGGGGGGAAACTATGGCTACACCTTC	CASSSGQGGNYGYTF
TRBD2	-	TRBJ2-3	TRBV13	TGTGCCAGCAGCTTAGGACTAGCGGACGCCACAGATACGCAGTATTTT	CASSLGLADATDTQYF
-	-	TRBJ2-5	TRBV7-2	TGTGCCAGCAGTCTCGTCGGACACACACAAGAGACCCAGTACTTC	CASSLVGHTQETQYF
-	-	TRBJ1-2	TRBV2	TGTGCCAGCACGGAGACGCCTTTCTATGGCTACACCTTC	CASTETPFYGYTF
-	-	TRBJ2-1	TRBV12-1	TGTGCCAGCAGCTTTGTTAGCGGATACAATGAGCAGTTCTTC	CASSFVSGYNEQFF
TRBD2	-	TRBJ2-1	TRBV11-2	TGTGCCAGCAGCTTAATGTGGGGACTAGCGGCCTACAATGAGCAGTTCTTC	CASSLMWGLAAYNEQFF
-	-	TRBJ2-2	TRBV19	TGTGCCAGTAGTATCTTCCCCGGGGAGCTGTTTTTT	CASSIFPGELFF
TRBD2	once	TRBJ2-3	TRBV29-1	TGCAGCGTCTTAGCGGGAGGGCGGCAGCGGACAGATACGCAGTATTTT	CSVLAGGRQRTDTQYF
TRBD2	-	TRBJ2-7	TRBV11-2	TGTGCCAGCAGCCCGAGGACTAGCGGGAGTATACTCCGCGAGCAGTACTTC	CASSPRTSGSILREQYF
TRBD2	-	TRBJ2-7	TRBV6-1	TGTGCCAGCAGTGAGGATCTTAGCGGGTTCTCCTACGAGCAGTACTTC	CASSEDLSGFSYEQYF
-	-	TRBJ1-2	TRBV6-1	TGTGCCAGCAGTGAATATCCCCGCCTATCCGAGGACTATGGCTACACCTTC	CASSEYPRLSEDYGYTF
TRBD1	-	TRBJ1-1	TRBV5-1	TGCGCCAGCAGTTCGGACAGGGGAACTGAAGCTTTCTTT	CASSSDRGTEAFF